Listed here are 12 T cell receptor beta chains from one sample, sequenced in a study of T cells expressing NK-cell markers. TCRdb re-called the 5' RACE reads and shows each CDR3 protein once, DNA omitted. Its table records a few hundred thousand distinct CDR3 sequences. Source material: blood T cells: a sorted CD56 or NKG2C T cell subset, CD4+ or CD8+ T cells, or bulk PBMC T cells (not recorded which). These receptors originate from a man between 18 and 35 years old in good health.

The rearrangement uses TRBV20-1 and TRBJ2-5; the TCRdb call, TRBD1, lacks DNA for checking. This CDR3 is built from 14 residues. Germline values: CDR1 DFQATT, CDR2 SNEGSKA (reference sequence). CDR3 residues: CSALDRRIQETQYF.

This rearrangement joins TRBV21-1 to TRBJ2-2; TCRdb selects TRBD2, and the lack of DNA leaves this call unchecked. TRBV21-1 is given as a pseudogene. CDR3 size: 11 residues. The CDR3 sequence is CARPATGELFF.

J is TRBJ2-3 and V is TRBV20-1; TCRdb's D call of TRBD1 is untestable without DNA. The CDR3 length is 15 residues. CDR1 and CDR2 (germline): DFQATT, SNEGSKA (reference sequence). The CDR3 here is CSARDLAGPTDTQYF.

This CDR3 is CAIRDHSLGANYEQYF. The rearrangement joins TRBV10-3 to TRBJ2-7; lacking DNA, the TRBD1 call made by TCRdb goes unchecked. The CDR3 consists of 16 residues. Germline assignment: CDR1 ENHRY and CDR2 SYGVKD.

This sequence joins TRBV4-3 and TRBJ2-1; TCRdb's D gene call, TRBD2, goes unchecked for lack of DNA. The CDR3 has 19 residues. Germline values: CDR1 LGHNA, CDR2 YSLEER. Here the CDR3 reads CASSQKRGTSGSSYNEQFF.

The genes are TRBV7-9 and TRBJ2-7. The CDR3 runs to 14 residues. In germline, CDR1 is SEHNR, CDR2 FQNEAQ (reference sequence). The CDR3 is CASSPNGLPYEQYF.

V and J are TRBV20-1 and TRBJ2-1; the TCRdb D gene call, TRBD2, has no DNA to confirm it. The length of the CDR3 is 16 residues. The V gene's germline CDR1 is DFQATT and CDR2 SNEGSKA (reference sequence). This CDR3 is CSARDIQAGIYNEQFF.

The chain joins TRBV12-3 or TRBV12-4 to TRBJ2-2; TCRdb designates TRBD1, a call that cannot be tested without DNA. The CDR3 contains 15 residues. CDR3 residues: CASSQGTVNTGELFF.

The gene calls are TRBV20-1 and TRBJ2-3. This CDR3 has 13 amino acids. CDR1 and CDR2 (germline): DFQATT, SNEGSKA (reference sequence). The CDR3 region is CSARAKTADTQYF.

CDR3 amino acids: CASSRNFADTQYF. The rearrangement links TRBV4-2 to TRBJ2-3. There are 13 residues in the CDR3. The germline CDR1 and CDR2 sequences are LGHNA and YNFKEQ.

The chain combines TRBV3-1 with TRBJ1-3. This CDR3 has 12 residues. Per the germline V gene, CDR1 is LGHDT and CDR2 is YNNKEL (reference sequence). This CDR3 is CASSQTRDTIYF.

CDR3 amino acids: CASSAMVQGIGPQHF. This chain joins TRBV12-3 or TRBV12-4 and TRBJ1-5; TCRdb's D call of TRBD1 is untestable without DNA. CDR3 size: 15 residues.